This is a list of T cell receptor beta chains from one sample in a study of blood T cell repertoires in COVID-19. Data came from immunoSEQ multiplex PCR; TCRdb stores just in-frame clones and leaves some out. The sample includes 170,000 or so clones, around 82% of them seen just once. Input material: peripheral blood. Every receptor here comes from a man aged 18 to 30 with active or convalescent COVID-19. Both conserved end residues are part of each CDR3.

v_call cdr3_length cdr3_aa
TRBV5-1 14 CASSLGTGRTEAFF
TRBV19 14 CASSMRVGFGEQFF
TRBV29-1 14 CSVMTGTVGNTIYF
TRBV21-1 18 CASSKVKSGLLNTGELFF
TRBV28 16 CASSSRQLPTNEKLFF
TRBV7-2 14 CASSPIRENYEQYF
TRBV6-5 15 CASSYRGRGGTEAFF
TRBV5-4 14 CASSQGDRVNEQFF
TRBV13 14 CASSFNRGRDGYTF
TRBV18 14 CASSPRGPWDTQYF
TRBV27 17 CASSLFGGGRGTDTQYF
TRBV12-3/TRBV12-4 13 CASNRHSGNTIYF
TRBV6-5 15 CASNSGTGGSGELFF
TRBV5-1 15 CASSLDYPSTDTQYF
TRBV21-1 19 CASSKAPSNWDSASAEAFF
TRBV5-1 12 CASRTGNTEAFF
TRBV5-6 13 CASSPRGRGEQYF
TRBV4-2 16 CASSTRRGQGLGEQYF
TRBV14 15 CASSQDPWSAGTQYF
TRBV6-5 15 CASSRLFGSNQPQHF
TRBV2 12 CASKPQGYGYTF
TRBV6-5 15 CASSYSSIQGYGYTF
TRBV30 15 CAWREENLGSSEQFF
TRBV6-5 14 CASSRAGPQETQYF
TRBV28 18 CASSFRKYTGTHSQPQHF
TRBV19 15 CASSAGGKGNQPQHF
TRBV28 19 CASSPTGTGFFSRTDTQYF
TRBV5-6 16 CASSFITGSLLTEAFF
TRBV18 14 CASSPTTGGGEQYF
TRBV4-2 16 CASSQDDRSGNSPLHF
TRBV6-2/TRBV6-3 14 CASSRGGPSDEQYF
TRBV7-6 16 CASSLAFRVNTDTQYF
TRBV19 14 CASSIGQGTAEAFF
TRBV2 12 CASNQDRGPCTF
TRBV4-2 16 CASSQDPAGGSYEQYF
TRBV27 16 CASSLSPSGAYNEQFF
TRBV5-4 12 CASSLGPRGDTF
TRBV6-6 16 CASRSDPGYTLNEQFF
TRBV28 16 CASSAGQGRDTGELFF
TRBV19 14 CASNEVTYNSPLHF
TRBV7-3 17 CASSSVGTSGRYNEQFF
TRBV5-5 15 CASSSSGGLFNEQFF
TRBV5-1 13 CASSLEGVRGYTF
TRBV28 16 CASSSPSSTSTDTQYF
TRBV19 16 CASSTPGQTNNEKLFF
TRBV3-1/TRBV3-2 12 CASSQTNYGYTF
TRBV9 16 CASSAGTGLRQETQYF
TRBV28 16 CASSSDRGMGSYEQYF
TRBV5-1 15 CASSFGTANTGELFF
TRBV9 15 CASSVWDSSYNEQFF
TRBV6-5 16 CASSYVGTGRDNEQFF
TRBV4-2 15 CASSQEVEEGGEQYF
TRBV2 13 CASSLSGNSPLHF
TRBV19 14 CASSIRDRETEAFF
TRBV29-1 12 CSVEDPDNEQFF
TRBV2 14 CASSIDRAKQPQHF
TRBV19 13 CASNRGPGNTIYF
TRBV19 19 CASSTRTPVAGYSTDTQYF
TRBV9 16 CASSVFDRGGTGELFF
TRBV19 16 CASSSGQSSYNSPLHF